The 5 T cell receptor beta chains presented below share a single source sample, sequenced in a study of T cells in Graves' hyperthyroidism and ophthalmopathy. Regions amplified from RNA transcripts were the TCR beta CDR3 regions. First-round RT-PCR with HTBI primers amplified the TCR CDR3 region. TCRdb used MiXCR to reprocess the multiplex PCR reads, holding one entry per CDR3 protein. The sample records about 290,000 distinct CDR3 sequences, about 13% being singletons. The sequencing sample was made of blood. The receptors were gathered from a woman aged 40-49 years with Graves' hyperthyroidism.

This clonotype was seen many times. The V gene is TRBV6-1, the J gene TRBJ2-3; 8 nucleotides match TRBD1. The CDR3 runs 15 residues. J lost 7 bases, V lost 1 base, and 7 bases had no gene match. From germline, CDR1 is MNHNS and CDR2 SASEGT. CDR3 sequence: CASSEDGTGGNTQYF. For the CDR3, the DNA is TGTGCCAGCAGTGAAGACGGGACAGGCGGGAATACGCAGTATTTT.

This clonotype showed up many times. The rearrangement links TRBV6-2 or TRBV6-3 to TRBJ2-1, with D possibly being TRBD2 (5 bases). V lost 6 bases and J lost 5, with 14 bases in between. Germline V gene lookup returns CDR1 MNHEY and CDR2 SVGEGT. The CDR3 extends over 14 amino acids. CDR3 in amino acids: CASSSAGVDNEQFF. The CDR3, as DNA: TGTGCCAGCAGCTCCGCCGGGGTCGACAATGAGCAGTTCTTC.

In its sample, this clonotype was seen many times. The rearrangement links TRBV28 to TRBJ2-3, with 7 bases lining up with TRBD2. Germline V gives CDR1 MDHEN, CDR2 SYDVKM. The length of the CDR3 is 16 residues. V lost 2 bases and J lost 0; bases outside the gene matches: 5. The CDR3 is CASSLDAGLSTDTQYF. The CDR3 DNA sequence: TGTGCCAGCAGTTTAGATGCGGGACTAAGCACAGATACGCAGTATTTT.

On this clonotype itself: A clone one base away is much larger, so this may be a read error. This rearrangement joins TRBV6-1 to TRBJ2-5; perhaps TRBD2 as D (7 bases). The germline gives CDR1 MNHNS, CDR2 SASEGT. Deletions cut 7 bases from V and 9 bases from J, with 24 bases between. The CDR3 length is 15 residues. DNA of the CDR3: TGTGCCAGCACGTCCCGGGACCTTTTAGGGGGGGCCCAGTACTTC. Translation: CASTSRDLLGGAQYF.

The sample holds many counts of this clonotype. The V gene is TRBV20-1, the J gene TRBJ2-7; D is undetermined. Trimming stripped 5 bases from V and 1 base from J, with 6 bases between. Germline values: CDR1 DFQATT, CDR2 SNEGSKA (reference sequence). This CDR3 spans 11 amino acids. CDR3 sequence reads: CSASTSYEQYF. CDR3 bases: TGCAGTGCTTCAACATCCTACGAGCAGTACTTC.